The 8 T cell receptor beta chains below were found in one sample sequenced in a study of blood T cell repertoires in COVID-19 (dated by TCRdb to 2018 to 2021). Libraries came from the immunoSEQ multiplex PCR assay. TCRdb mirrors the immuneACCESS table, restricted to in-frame sequences. Some clones are absent from its copies; in checked studies, under half trace to an unresolved V gene, and the reason for the others is unknown. The sample contains around 380,000 clones, 87% of them found a single time. The top ten clones comprise about 1.5% of the sample. The sequenced sample consisted of PBMCs or T cells enriched from blood (not recorded which). These receptors came from a man aged 30-40 years who had recovered from COVID-19.

This clone has more than one count but fewer than ten. This chain connects TRBV18 to TRBJ2-5; 8 bases are shared with TRBD1. The CDR3 loop spans 15 amino acids. The germline V gene encodes CDR1 KGHSH and CDR2 LQKENI. Trimming removed 3 bases from V and 5 bases from J; junction bases left unmatched: 8. CDR3 nucleotide sequence: TGTGCCAGCTCACCTAGTTCGGGGACAGGCGAGACCCAGTACTTC. Translating it yields CASSPSSGTGETQYF.

This chain connects TRBV7-9 to TRBJ1-5; 10 positions agree with TRBD1. CDR3 size: 16 residues. V gave up 5 bases and J gave up 5 bases; unmatched junction bases: 9. Germline lookup yields CDR1 SEHNR and CDR2 FQNEAQ (reference sequence). The CDR3 DNA is TGTGCCAGCAGCCCTCCCCAGGACAGGGGGTATCAGCCCCAGCATTTT. Translation gives CASSPPQDRGYQPQHF.

The chain couples TRBV30 to TRBJ1-6, with 9 nucleotides matching TRBD1. The CDR3 consists of 14 residues. From germline, CDR1 is GTSNPN and CDR2 SVGIG (reference sequence). CDR3: CACNRGLGNSPLHF. CDR3 in DNA: TGTGCTTGCAACAGGGGGCTAGGCAATTCACCCCTCCACTTT.

This chain uses TRBV19 with TRBJ2-2, with a tentative D call TRBD1 (6 bases). The CDR3 has 17 amino acids. Trimming removed 5 bases at V and 3 bases at J, with 19 bases between. The V gene's germline CDR1 is LNHDA and CDR2 SQIVND (reference sequence). This CDR3 reads CASSSIAGGIDTGELFF. In DNA, the CDR3 is TGTGCCAGTAGTTCAATAGCTGGGGGCATCGACACCGGGGAGCTGTTTTTT.

This chain links TRBV21-1 with TRBJ1-5; the table gives TRBD1 as D, unverified against the DNA. TRBV21-1 is assigned pseudogene status. The CDR3 is 13 residues long. The CDR3: CANARQLGQPQHF. The DNA of the CDR3 is TGTGCCAACGCTAGACAGTTAGGTCAGCCCCAGCATTTT.

V usage is TRBV11-2 and J usage is TRBJ2-1; 9 bases match TRBD1. CDR1 and CDR2 from the germline V gene are SGHAT and FQNNGV. V lost 3 bases to trimming and J lost 7 bases; unmatched junction nucleotides: 10. The CDR3 totals 16 residues. CDR3 loop: CASSFIYRGRGNEQFF. DNA of the CDR3: TGTGCCAGCAGCTTCATTTACAGGGGGCGAGGGAATGAGCAGTTCTTC.

CDR3 in DNA: TGTGCCAGTAGTCGCGGGGGCCGCTCCTACAATGAGCAGTTCTTC. Translating gives CASSRGGRSYNEQFF. V usage is TRBV19 and J usage is TRBJ2-1, with D perhaps matching TRBD2 (7 bases). The V gene lost 5 bases and the J gene lost 0 bases, with 11 bases spanning the gap. Germline lookup yields CDR1 LNHDA and CDR2 SQIVND (reference sequence). The CDR3 runs 15 residues.

The V gene is TRBV7-6, the J gene TRBJ2-1; 12 positions match TRBD2. With 5 bases clipped from V and 4 bases from J, the junction kept 6 bases outside the gene matches. The CDR3 has 16 amino acids. From germline, CDR1 is SGHVS and CDR2 FNYEAQ. CDR3 amino acids: CASSTRLAGVYNEQFF. CDR3 coding DNA: TGTGCCAGCAGCACCCGACTAGCGGGGGTTTACAATGAGCAGTTCTTC. Full variable domain (outside the CDR3, taken from reference TRBV7-6 and TRBJ2-1): GAGVSQSPRYKVTKRGQDVALRCDPISGHVSLYWYRQALGQGPEFLTYFNYEAQQDKSGLPNDRFSAERPEGSISTLTIQRTEQRDSAMYRCASSTRLAGVYNEQFFGPGTRLTVL.